This TCR beta chain stems from a study of T cell responses to AZD1222 COVID-19 vaccine. Notes on the study in general: White British people made up most donors, females outnumbered males, and clonal diversity was possibly underestimated. Spike-specific TCR breadth and depth went up after people got two AZD1222 doses. Of spike-specific TCRs, nearly half reportedly target regions left unmutated in variants. Repertoires in all cases were sampled only once the peak T cell response had passed.

To note about this clone: The antigen remains unidentified.

TCRdb's copy holds only in-frame clones and misses some; the assay was immunoSEQ multiplex PCR. Seen here are 55,000 to 75,000 clones, around four fifths observed once, and the top ten hold 12%. The sample consisted of peripheral blood, taken on day 0 of AZD1222 vaccination. This TCR came from an adult in good health.

This CDR3 is CASSLGDRDRESNQPQHF. In nucleotides, the CDR3 is TGTGCCAGCAGCTTAGGGGACCGGGACAGGGAAAGCAATCAGCCCCAGCATTTT. The chain couples TRBV11-3 to TRBJ1-5; 9 bases agree with TRBD1. Germline V CDR1 and CDR2: SGHNT, YENEEA. With V trimmed by 1 base and J by 1 base, 8 bases remained unmatched. The CDR3 spans 18 residues.